The rows below give T cell receptor beta chains drawn from one sample of a study of PD-1 blockade in classical Hodgkin lymphoma. Measured with immunoSEQ multiplex PCR; TCRdb has only the in-frame clones, and not every one. The sample carries about 97,000 clones, around 89% recorded once. The sample here was peripheral blood mononuclear cells (PBMCs), taken before the second cycle of nivolumab. All receptors come from a human donor with classical Hodgkin lymphoma. Each CDR3 is given with its conserved first and last residue. The D gene is left open where the match is weak. Clone size appears in some rows only: once, few, many, or a class for an expanded clone.

d_gene | abundance | j_gene | v_gene | CDR3aa | CDR3nt
TRBD2 | - | TRBJ2-5 | TRBV7-8 | CASSLSPTSGAETQYF | TGTGCCAGCAGCTTATCCCCGACTAGCGGGGCTGAGACCCAGTACTTC
- | few | TRBJ1-6 | TRBV4-2 | CASSLGVLNSPLHF | TGTGCCAGCAGCCTAGGGGTGCTCAATTCACCCCTCCACTTT
TRBD1 | - | TRBJ1-3 | TRBV6-5 | CASGQGAGNTIYF | TGTGCCAGCGGACAGGGGGCTGGAAACACCATATATTTT
- | - | TRBJ1-2 | TRBV4-2 | CASSQDTRGSLGYTF | TGTGCCAGCAGCCAAGATACGAGGGGCAGTCTCGGCTACACCTTC
- | - | TRBJ1-4 | TRBV7-8 | CASSLDRFEKLFF | TGTGCCAGCAGCTTAGACAGATTTGAAAAACTGTTTTTT
TRBD1 | - | TRBJ1-5 | TRBV2 | CASSETRQGGNQPQHF | TGTGCCAGCAGTGAGACCAGACAGGGCGGCAATCAGCCCCAGCATTTT
- | - | TRBJ1-4 | TRBV10-3 | CAISERGPFIREKNEKLFF | TGTGCCATCAGTGAGCGCGGCCCCTTCATCAGGGAGAAAAATGAAAAACTGTTTTTT
- | - | TRBJ2-7 | TRBV23-1 | CASSLPRRDGTNEQYF | TGCGCCAGCAGTCTACCCCGGCGGGACGGAACTAACGAGCAGTACTTC
TRBD1 | once | TRBJ1-2 | TRBV30 | CACLTGILAYGYTF | TGTGCCTGCCTGACAGGGATCCTGGCCTATGGCTACACCTTC
- | - | TRBJ2-2 | TRBV6-6 | CASRYRDGELFF | TGTGCCAGCAGATACAGGGACGGGGAGCTGTTTTTT
- | - | TRBJ1-1 | TRBV5-4 | CASSLQGMNTEAFF | TGTGCCAGCAGCTTGCAGGGGATGAACACTGAAGCTTTCTTT
- | - | TRBJ2-5 | TRBV7-2 | CASSYSRGDQYF | TGTGCCAGCAGCTACAGTAGGGGCGACCAGTACTTC
- | few | TRBJ1-5 | TRBV6-1 | CASSLDGYQPQHF | TGTGCCAGCAGTCTGGACGGCTATCAGCCCCAGCATTTT
- | - | TRBJ1-5 | TRBV6-1 | CATAGHQPQHF | TGTGCCACCGCAGGGCATCAGCCCCAGCATTTT
TRBD2 | once | TRBJ2-5 | TRBV7-2 | CASSLGTSGGSQETQYF | TGTGCCAGCAGCTTAGGGACTAGCGGGGGGTCACAAGAGACCCAGTACTTC
TRBD2 | once | TRBJ2-1 | TRBV7-3 | CASSFLPPLAGAPSSYNEQFF | TGTGCCAGCAGCTTCCTCCCCCCACTAGCGGGGGCCCCCAGCTCCTACAATGAGCAGTTCTTC
- | - | TRBJ2-7 | TRBV28 | CASTGPRGGGRDEQYF | TGTGCCAGCACGGGCCCCAGGGGAGGGGGGAGAGACGAGCAGTACTTC
TRBD2 | - | TRBJ2-3 | TRBV11-2 | CASSAGGATDTQYF | TGTGCCAGTTCTGCGGGGGGCGCGACAGATACGCAGTATTTT
TRBD2 | once | TRBJ2-3 | TRBV27 | CASSPFPSAAGGTDTQYF | TGTGCCAGCAGTCCGTTCCCTTCCGCAGCGGGGGGCACAGATACGCAGTATTTT
TRBD2 | - | TRBJ2-3 | TRBV12-5 | CASGLRGLGRTSTDTQYF | TGTGCTAGTGGCCTACGGGGACTAGGACGAACTAGCACAGATACGCAGTATTTT
- | - | TRBJ1-3 | TRBV9 | CASSVEWGKGNTIYF | TGTGCCAGCAGCGTAGAGTGGGGGAAAGGGAACACCATATATTTT
TRBD1 | - | TRBJ2-1 | TRBV19 | CASSPRTGGTTYNEQFF | TGTGCCAGTAGTCCTCGGACAGGGGGCACAACTTACAATGAGCAGTTCTTC
- | - | TRBJ1-1 | TRBV9 | CASSVGSGNTEAFF | TGTGCCAGCAGCGTAGGTTCGGGAAACACTGAAGCTTTCTTT
- | - | TRBJ2-5 | TRBV2 | CASSEEVWETQYF | TGTGCCAGCAGTGAAGAGGTTTGGGAGACCCAGTACTTC
- | once | TRBJ1-1 | TRBV11-2 | CASSLGYFEGSGNTEAFF | TGTGCCAGCAGCTTAGGTTACTTCGAGGGGTCTGGGAACACTGAAGCTTTCTTT
- | - | TRBJ1-1 | TRBV29-1 | CSVGGHGEAFF | TGCAGCGTTGGAGGTCATGGTGAAGCTTTCTTT
- | - | TRBJ2-7 | TRBV2 | CASSLTDEQYF | TGTGCCAGCAGCTTGACAGATGAGCAGTACTTC
TRBD1 | few | TRBJ2-7 | TRBV7-9 | CASSMGQAQQYF | TGTGCCAGCAGCATGGGACAGGCCCAGCAGTACTTC
- | many | TRBJ2-2 | TRBV21-1 | CASSASRGQGGELFF | TGTGCCAGCAGCGCGTCCCGAGGACAGGGAGGGGAGCTGTTTTTT
- | - | TRBJ2-3 | TRBV6-5 | CASGDKRDTQYF | TGTGCCAGCGGGGACAAGAGGGATACGCAGTATTTT
TRBD2 | - | TRBJ2-1 | TRBV4-3 | CASHTTLAGAYNEQFF | TGCGCCAGCCATACGACCCTAGCGGGGGCCTACAATGAGCAGTTCTTC
TRBD1 | - | TRBJ2-7 | TRBV19 | CASSRGQGYEQYF | TGTGCCAGTAGCCGAGGACAGGGTTACGAGCAGTACTTC
- | once | TRBJ1-2 | TRBV2 | CASTSDSYGYTF | TGTGCCAGCACGTCCGATTCCTATGGCTACACCTTC
TRBD1 | - | TRBJ1-5 | TRBV7-8 | CASSLTGGLSNQPQHF | TGTGCCAGCAGCTTAACAGGGGGCCTAAGCAATCAGCCCCAGCATTTT
- | - | TRBJ1-5 | TRBV7-2 | CASSLGRVSNQPQHF | TGTGCCAGCAGCTTAGGTAGAGTTAGCAATCAGCCCCAGCATTTT
- | - | TRBJ1-5 | TRBV7-2 | CASSPDVTNQPQHF | TGTGCCAGCAGCCCAGACGTAACCAATCAGCCCCAGCATTTT
TRBD1 | - | TRBJ2-2 | TRBV4-2 | CASSQERFPGQGGTGELFF | TGTGCCAGCAGCCAAGAGAGGTTCCCGGGACAGGGAGGTACGGGGGAGCTGTTTTTT
- | - | TRBJ1-2 | TRBV28 | CASSTLLRTFKNYGYTF | TGTGCCAGCAGTACGTTATTGAGAACTTTTAAGAACTATGGCTACACCTTC
- | - | TRBJ1-3 | TRBV6-5 | CASTLGASGNTIYF | TGTGCCAGCACCCTGGGGGCCTCTGGAAACACCATATATTTT
- | - | TRBJ2-7 | TRBV19 | CASSIGYEQYF | TGTGCCAGTAGTATTGGCTACGAGCAGTACTTC
- | - | TRBJ1-2 | TRBV7-9 | CASSLDLGIYTF | TGTGCCAGCAGCTTAGATCTGGGGATCTACACCTTC
TRBD1 | once | TRBJ2-1 | TRBV28 | CASSLVGGSLNEQFF | TGTGCCAGCAGTTTAGTAGGGGGCAGCCTCAATGAGCAGTTCTTC
- | - | TRBJ1-5 | TRBV6-6 | CASSRTEHSNQPQHF | TGTGCCAGCAGCCGGACAGAACATAGCAATCAGCCCCAGCATTTT
TRBD1 | once | TRBJ1-3 | TRBV9 | CASSPHTGTDKRRNTIYF | TGTGCCAGCAGCCCCCACACCGGGACAGATAAAAGACGGAACACCATATATTTT
- | - | TRBJ2-3 | TRBV19 | CASSTGASSTDTQYF | TGTGCCAGTAGTACCGGGGCTTCTAGCACAGATACGCAGTATTTT
- | - | TRBJ2-2 | TRBV30 | CAWSLGVRAGELFF | TGTGCCTGGAGTCTGGGGGTCCGGGCCGGGGAGCTGTTTTTT
- | once | TRBJ2-3 | TRBV7-2 | CASSLGGYTSTDTQYF | TGTGCCAGCAGCTTAGGGGGCTACACTAGCACAGATACGCAGTATTTT
- | - | TRBJ2-3 | TRBV9 | CASSARRAVYSTDTQYF | TGTGCCAGCAGCGCGAGACGGGCAGTTTATAGCACAGATACGCAGTATTTT
- | - | TRBJ1-5 | TRBV9 | CASGPGDSNQPQHF | TGTGCCAGCGGTCCAGGGGATAGCAATCAGCCCCAGCATTTT
TRBD1 | once | TRBJ1-1 | TRBV6-6 | CASSSSGTGGTFEAFF | TGTGCCAGCAGCTCCTCCGGGACAGGGGGCACGTTTGAAGCTTTCTTT
TRBD2 | - | TRBJ2-5 | TRBV5-1 | CASSISGTSGTQETQYF | TGCGCCAGCAGCATTTCCGGGACTAGCGGGACGCAAGAGACCCAGTACTTC
- | - | TRBJ2-3 | TRBV13 | CASSLEPITDTQYF | TGTGCCAGCAGCTTAGAACCCATCACAGATACGCAGTATTTT